This passage covers 11 T cell receptor beta chains from one sample sequenced in a study of cytomegalovirus exposure and HLA in healthy donors. The PCR had 60 Vbeta and 13 Jbeta primers. Clones were read by immunoSEQ multiplex PCR, and TCRdb kept only the in-frame ones, dropping some. The sample lists tens of thousands of clones; approximately 78% were seen once. Sequenced input: PBMCs. Receptors were obtained from a male donor in good health and CMV-seropositive.

The rearrangement joins TRBV7-9 to TRBJ2-5, with D perhaps TRBD2 (6 bases). Near its end, the DNA agrees better with TRBJ2-7, so the J call may be wrong. Germline lookup yields CDR1 SEHNR and CDR2 FQNEAQ (reference sequence). CDR3 length: 14 residues. This chain's CDR3 is CASSSRGRSIEQYF. The CDR3, as DNA: TGTGCCAGCAGCTCGCGGGGCAGGTCCATCGAGCAGTACTTC.

The rearrangement links TRBV15 to TRBJ1-1; weak D call: TRBD1 (6 bases). This CDR3 comprises 13 residues. V shed 3 bases and J shed 5 bases, with 10 bases lying between them. Looked up from germline, CDR1 is LNHNV and CDR2 is YYDKDF (reference sequence). The CDR3: CATSSKGGTEAFF. Here the CDR3 DNA reads TGTGCCACCAGCAGCAAAGGGGGTACTGAAGCTTTCTTT.

Only one count was recorded for this clone. This chain joins TRBV19 and TRBJ1-5, with D unresolved. Trimming took 3 bases from V and 4 from J, leaving 19 bases between them. Germline lookup yields CDR1 LNHDA and CDR2 SQIVND (reference sequence). The CDR3 is made up of 17 amino acids. The CDR3 protein is CASSIGSPKRLNQPQHF. The DNA for the CDR3 is TGTGCCAGTAGTATCGGGAGCCCCAAGCGCCTGAATCAGCCCCAGCATTTT.

This rearrangement joins TRBV7-2 to TRBJ2-5, with 10 bases lining up with TRBD2. This CDR3 spans 13 amino acids. Per the germline V gene, CDR1 is SGHTA and CDR2 is FQGNSA. After removal of 10 bases from V and 2 bases from J, the junction contained 4 bases not matched to a gene. This chain's CDR3 is CATGTSEQETQYF. The CDR3 DNA is TGTGCCACCGGGACTAGCGAACAAGAGACCCAGTACTTC.

This clone has only one observation. The chain joins TRBV9 to TRBJ2-1; D is possibly TRBD2 (6 bases). CDR1 and CDR2 (germline): SGDLS, YYNGEE. The length of the CDR3 is 16 residues. V was cut by 2 bases and J by 10 bases, with 22 bases left in between. The CDR3 coding sequence is TGTGCCAGCAGCGTTGACCCTAGGGACTCCGCAAGGGAGCAGTTCTTC. Protein product: CASSVDPRDSAREQFF.

The V call is TRBV2, the J call TRBJ2-5; 7 nucleotides agree with TRBD1. Germline V gene data show CDR1 as SNHLY and CDR2 as FYNNEI. The CDR3 runs to 12 residues. The V gene end was trimmed by 6 bases and the J gene end by 11 bases; junction bases not matched to a gene: 9. CDR3 sequence reads: CASREQGPSQYF. The CDR3 bases are TGTGCCAGCAGGGAACAGGGGCCCTCGCAGTACTTC.

In its sample, this clone was seen a few times. The chain uses TRBV6-1 and TRBJ1-5; 8 bases are a match to TRBD1. The V gene's germline CDR1 is MNHNS and CDR2 SASEGT. The V segment lost 4 bases and the J segment 7 bases; nucleotides outside the gene matches: 9. The CDR3 extends over 15 amino acids. The CDR3 loop reads CASSVVQGAGQPQHF. CDR3 coding DNA: TGTGCCAGCAGTGTAGTGCAGGGGGCAGGGCAGCCCCAGCATTTT.

In its sample, this clone was seen once. This chain joins TRBV7-2 and TRBJ2-3; perhaps TRBD2 as D (6 bases). The CDR3 covers 14 residues. Trimming stripped 3 bases from V and 4 bases from J, with 11 bases between. Germline V gives CDR1 SGHTA, CDR2 FQGNSA. This CDR3 is CASSFRRDSDTQYF. Written as DNA, the CDR3 is TGTGCCAGCAGCTTCCGGCGGGATTCAGATACGCAGTATTTT.

The J gene is TRBJ2-3, the V gene TRBV2; the match to TRBD1 covers 9 bases. The germline V gene has CDR1 SNHLY and CDR2 FYNNEI. The CDR3 has 15 amino acids. Trimming took 4 bases from V and 1 from J; bases not matched to a gene: 3. This chain's CDR3 is CASSAQGAGTDTQYF. In DNA, the CDR3 is TGTGCCAGCAGTGCACAGGGGGCGGGCACAGATACGCAGTATTTT.

The CDR3 DNA sequence: TGTGCCAGCAGTGAAGCGCTCCTAGCGGGGGTAGTAAATGAGCAGTTCTTC. Translation gives CASSEALLAGVVNEQFF. The chain has TRBV2 and TRBJ2-1, with 10 bases fitting TRBD2. The V and J ends lost 0 bases and 7 bases, in that order; junction bases with no gene match: 9. CDR3 length: 17 residues. Germline V lookup: CDR1 SNHLY, CDR2 FYNNEI.

The chain uses TRBV6-5 and TRBJ1-5; D may be TRBD1 (5 bases). The CDR3 runs to 15 residues. Germline CDR1 and CDR2: MNHEY and SVGAGI. Trimming pared 7 bases from V and 4 bases from J, leaving 17 bases between. The DNA for the CDR3 is TGTGCCAGCACCCCAAGGACAAAACTGAATCAGCCCCAGCATTTT. Translated, it gives CASTPRTKLNQPQHF.